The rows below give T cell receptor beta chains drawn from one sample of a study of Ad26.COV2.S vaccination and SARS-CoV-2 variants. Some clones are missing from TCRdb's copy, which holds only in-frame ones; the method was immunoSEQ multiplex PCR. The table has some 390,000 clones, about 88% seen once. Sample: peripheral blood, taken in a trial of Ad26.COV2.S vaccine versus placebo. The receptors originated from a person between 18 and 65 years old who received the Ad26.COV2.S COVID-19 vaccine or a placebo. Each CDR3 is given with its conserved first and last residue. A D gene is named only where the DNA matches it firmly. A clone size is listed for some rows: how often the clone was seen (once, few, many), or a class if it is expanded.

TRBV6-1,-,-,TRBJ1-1,CASSEARQPEAFF,TGTGCCAGCAGTGAAGCGAGACAGCCTGAAGCTTTCTTT
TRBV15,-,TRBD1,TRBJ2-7,CATSTRSGTGIREQYF,TGTGCCACCAGCACCCGTTCCGGGACAGGGATCCGCGAGCAGTACTTC
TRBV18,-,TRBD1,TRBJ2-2,CASSSRQGPNTGELFF,TGTGCCAGCTCATCGAGACAGGGGCCGAACACCGGGGAGCTGTTTTTT
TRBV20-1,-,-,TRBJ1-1,CSAPRNTEAFF,TGCAGTGCCCCAAGAAACACTGAAGCTTTCTTT
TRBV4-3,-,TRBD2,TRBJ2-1,CASSQVRASGGRNEQFF,TGCGCCAGCAGCCAAGTCCGTGCTAGCGGGGGGCGAAATGAGCAGTTCTTC
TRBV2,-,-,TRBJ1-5,CASKNGWNSNQPQHF,TGTGCCAGCAAAAACGGGTGGAACAGCAATCAGCCCCAGCATTTT
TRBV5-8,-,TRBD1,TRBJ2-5,CASSLEGQDGSKQETQYF,TGTGCCAGCAGCTTGGAGGGACAGGACGGCTCCAAACAAGAGACCCAGTACTTC
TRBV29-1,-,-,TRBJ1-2,CSVDQGSNYGYTF,TGCAGCGTTGATCAGGGTTCCAACTATGGCTACACCTTC
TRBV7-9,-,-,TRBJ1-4,CASSQQGGEKLFF,TGTGCCAGCAGCCAACAGGGAGGCGAAAAACTGTTTTTT
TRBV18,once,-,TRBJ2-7,CASSQPPHSYEQYF,TGTGCCAGCTCACAACCGCCCCACTCCTACGAGCAGTACTTC
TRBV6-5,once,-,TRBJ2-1,CASSSRAPGDNEQFF,TGTGCCAGCAGTTCCCGGGCCCCTGGGGACAATGAGCAGTTCTTC
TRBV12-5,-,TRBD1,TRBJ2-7,CASGLSRGYEQYF,TGTGCTAGTGGTTTGTCCAGGGGGTACGAGCAGTACTTC
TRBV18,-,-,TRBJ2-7,CASSPPGRPYEQYF,TGTGCCAGCTCACCGCCCGGACGGCCCTACGAGCAGTACTTC
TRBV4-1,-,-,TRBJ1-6,CASSQDSRGTYNSPLHF,TGCGCCAGCAGCCAAGATAGTAGAGGAACCTATAATTCACCCCTCCACTTT
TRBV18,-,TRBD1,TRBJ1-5,CASSPEQGAQPQHF,TGTGCCAGCTCACCGGAACAGGGGGCACAGCCCCAGCATTTT
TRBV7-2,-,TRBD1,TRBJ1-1,CASSSAGGGTEAFF,TGTGCCAGCAGCTCGGCAGGGGGCGGGACTGAAGCTTTCTTT
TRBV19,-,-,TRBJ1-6,CASSTTTNSPLHF,TGTGCCAGTAGTACCACTACAAATTCACCCCTCCACTTT
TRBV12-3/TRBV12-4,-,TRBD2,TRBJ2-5,CASSPSGEETQYF,TGTGCCAGCAGTCCTAGCGGGGAGGAGACCCAGTACTTC
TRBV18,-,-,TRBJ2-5,CASSPDGGQETQYF,TGTGCCAGCTCACCAGACGGGGGACAAGAGACCCAGTACTTC
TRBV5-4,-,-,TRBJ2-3,CASSPTDLTDTQYF,TGTGCCAGCAGCCCGACTGATCTGACAGATACGCAGTATTTT
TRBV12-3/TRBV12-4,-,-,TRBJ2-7,CASGYEQYF,TGTGCCAGCGGATACGAGCAGTACTTC
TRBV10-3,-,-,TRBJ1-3,CAISETPPGNTIYF,TGTGCCATCAGTGAGACACCTCCTGGAAACACCATATATTTT
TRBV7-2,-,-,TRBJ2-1,CASSPQIGTAYNEQFF,TGTGCCAGCAGCCCCCAAATCGGCACCGCCTACAATGAGCAGTTCTTC
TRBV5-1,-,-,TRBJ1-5,CASAGHVGNQPQHF,TGCGCCAGCGCGGGTCACGTTGGCAATCAGCCCCAGCATTTT
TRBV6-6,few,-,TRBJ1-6,CASSYDGYNSPLHF,TGTGCCAGCAGTTACGACGGGTATAATTCACCCCTCCACTTT
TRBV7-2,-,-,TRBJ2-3,CASSEYRASTDTQYF,TGTGCCAGCAGCGAATACAGGGCTAGCACAGATACGCAGTATTTT
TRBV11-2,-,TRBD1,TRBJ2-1,CASSHRGIYNEQFF,TGTGCCAGCAGCCACAGGGGAATCTACAATGAGCAGTTCTTC
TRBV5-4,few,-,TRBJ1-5,CASSPGPGFSNQPQHF,TGTGCCAGCAGCCCCGGACCGGGTTTTAGCAATCAGCCCCAGCATTTT
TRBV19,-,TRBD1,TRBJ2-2,CASTRDRGRTGELFF,TGTGCCAGTACCCGGGACAGGGGGAGAACCGGGGAGCTGTTTTTT
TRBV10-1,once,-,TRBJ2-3,CASKLPGTDTQYF,TGCGCCAGCAAGTTACCGGGCACAGATACGCAGTATTTT
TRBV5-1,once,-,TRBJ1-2,CASTTYPSGQGPLGYTF,TGCGCCAGCACCACCTACCCGTCGGGGCAGGGGCCACTGGGCTACACCTTC
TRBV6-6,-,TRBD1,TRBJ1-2,CASSPLTGNYGYTF,TGTGCCAGCAGCCCACTGACAGGGAACTATGGCTACACCTTC
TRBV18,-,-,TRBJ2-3,CASSPTADTQYF,TGTGCCAGCTCACCAACGGCAGATACGCAGTATTTT
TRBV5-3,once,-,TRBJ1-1,CARTWEFGLPEAFF,TGTGCCAGAACCTGGGAGTTCGGCCTCCCTGAAGCTTTCTTT
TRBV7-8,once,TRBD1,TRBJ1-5,CASSLGQGRRPQHF,TGTGCCAGCAGCTTAGGACAGGGTAGACGGCCCCAGCATTTT
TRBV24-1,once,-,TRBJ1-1,CATGPQTRDLNTEAFF,TGTGCCACCGGACCACAAACTCGGGACTTGAACACTGAAGCTTTCTTT
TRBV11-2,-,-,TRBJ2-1,CASSPPGRGEQFF,TGTGCCAGCAGCCCACCCGGTAGGGGAGAGCAGTTCTTC
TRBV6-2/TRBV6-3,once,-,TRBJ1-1,CASSPAGTEAFF,TGTGCCAGCAGCCCGGCGGGCACTGAAGCTTTCTTT
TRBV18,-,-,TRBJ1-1,CASSPRTMNTEAFF,TGTGCCAGCTCACCACGGACAATGAACACTGAAGCTTTCTTT
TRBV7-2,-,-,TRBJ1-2,CASSLRQGESYGYTF,TGTGCCAGCAGCTTAAGGCAGGGAGAAAGCTATGGCTACACCTTC